This paragraph reports one T cell receptor (beta chain). Its antigen remains unknown. The CDR3 is made up of 13 amino acids. Germline V gene lookup returns CDR1 WNHNN and CDR2 SYGVQD (reference sequence). V lost 10 bases and J 3 bases, leaving 13 bases between the germline ends. Using immunoSEQ multiplex PCR, the repertoire was profiled, and TCRdb retains in-frame clones only, with some absent. The table includes some 150,000 clones, about nine tenths detected once. This specimen comes from a study of T cell responses to AZD1222 COVID-19 vaccine. The study's findings and limits: Most donors were white British and more were female, and clonal diversity was possibly underestimated.

This clonotype originated in an adult who received the AZD1222 COVID-19 vaccine. This material consisted of peripheral blood, taken 28 days after the second AZD1222 dose. This chain links TRBV10-1 with TRBJ2-1, with TRBD2 as a possible D gene (5 bases). The CDR3 coding sequence is TGCGCCATCGACCGGACTTGCTACAATGAGCAGTTCTTC. As protein: CAIDRTCYNEQFF.